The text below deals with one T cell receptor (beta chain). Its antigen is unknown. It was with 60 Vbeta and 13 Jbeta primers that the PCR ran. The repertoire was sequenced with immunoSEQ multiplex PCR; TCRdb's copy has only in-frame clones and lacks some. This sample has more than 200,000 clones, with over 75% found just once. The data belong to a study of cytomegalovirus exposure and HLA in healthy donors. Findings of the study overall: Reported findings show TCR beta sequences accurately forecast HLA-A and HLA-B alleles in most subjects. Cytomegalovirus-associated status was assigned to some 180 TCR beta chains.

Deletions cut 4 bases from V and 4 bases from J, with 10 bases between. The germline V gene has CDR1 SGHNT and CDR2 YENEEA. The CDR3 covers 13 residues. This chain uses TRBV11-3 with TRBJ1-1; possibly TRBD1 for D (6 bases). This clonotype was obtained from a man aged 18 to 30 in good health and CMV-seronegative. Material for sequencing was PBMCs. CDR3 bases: TGTGCCAGCAGCTGGGGGCCGGGCACTGAAGCTTTCTTT. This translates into CASSWGPGTEAFF.